These 32 T cell receptor beta chains were all obtained from the same sample, sequenced in a study of blood T cells in healthy people across ages. It was with a sample-barcoded 5' primer and a J-beta primer mix that a second PCR of about 6 to 12 cycles was run. Each CDR3 protein gets one entry after TCRdb re-called the 5' RACE reads with MiXCR. The table records around 1.5 million distinct CDR3 sequences, approximately 63% of them present only once. Sequencing was performed on blood. All receptors come from a man aged 18 to 30 in good health.

The chain is built from TRBV7-8 and TRBJ2-3; D is possibly TRBD2 (6 bases). This CDR3 is 15 amino acids long. Germline assignment: CDR1 SGHVS and CDR2 FQNEAQ. With 1 base removed from V and 4 bases from J, the gap between germline ends came to 12 bases. For the CDR3, the DNA is TGTGCCAGCAGCTTAGTTCCCCCGGGGGCAGATACGCAGTATTTT. Protein sequence: CASSLVPPGADTQYF.

The V call is TRBV12-5, the J call TRBJ2-3; no reliable D call. The CDR3 has 12 amino acids. The V end lost 4 bases, the J end lost 3 bases, and 5 bases lay between the germline ends. Germline V gene data show CDR1 as LGHNT and CDR2 as FRNRAP. The CDR3 loop reads CASGYSTDTQYF. CDR3 bases: TGTGCTAGTGGTTATTCTACAGATACGCAGTATTTT.

With respect to this clonotype: Germline and junction disagree at one end, which may indicate a read error. Written as DNA, the CDR3 is TGCGCCAGCAGCCAAGAAACTAGTGCAGATACGCAGTATTTT. This translates into CASSQETSADTQYF. V usage is TRBV3-1 and J usage is TRBJ2-3, with D perhaps TRBD2 (5 bases). The germline gives CDR1 LGHDT, CDR2 YNNKEL (reference sequence). This CDR3 region has 14 residues.

This chain uses TRBV6-2 or TRBV6-3 with TRBJ1-1; D is undetermined. The CDR3 consists of 14 residues. Germline CDR1 and CDR2: MNHEY and SVGEGT. V lost 6 bases and J 3 bases, leaving 14 bases between the germline ends. The CDR3: CASRSPAVHTEAFF. The CDR3 region has the DNA TGTGCCAGCAGATCCCCGGCGGTACACACTGAAGCTTTCTTT.

The J gene is TRBJ2-3, the V gene TRBV12-3 or TRBV12-4; 8 bases are a match to TRBD2. V lost 2 bases to trimming and J lost 4 bases; unmatched junction nucleotides: 8. The CDR3 runs to 16 residues. CDR3 residues: CASSLLRLANPDTQYF. The CDR3 DNA reads as TGTGCCAGCAGTTTATTAAGACTAGCGAACCCAGATACGCAGTATTTT.

This clonotype has more than one count but fewer than ten. This chain links TRBV29-1 with TRBJ2-5; D possibly corresponds to TRBD1 (6 bases). The CDR3 has 14 amino acids. Germline V CDR1 and CDR2: SQVTM, ANQGSEA. Trimming removed 0 bases at V and 5 bases at J, with 13 bases between. The CDR3 sequence is CSVEDRGRGETQYF. CDR3 sequence (DNA): TGCAGCGTTGAAGATCGGGGCAGGGGTGAGACCCAGTACTTC.

The chain combines TRBV3-1 with TRBJ2-1; TRBD1 matches 8 bases. The CDR3 is made up of 17 amino acids. The junction had 8 bases not matched to a gene; V was cut back by 4 bases and J by 0 bases. Germline CDR1 is LGHDT and CDR2 is YNNKEL (reference sequence). CDR3 sequence reads: CASSRRTGRSSYNEQFF. The DNA of the CDR3 is TGTGCCAGCAGCCGAAGGACAGGGAGAAGCTCCTACAATGAGCAGTTCTTC.

V is TRBV28 and J is TRBJ2-7; TRBD1 matches 7 bases. The CDR3 loop spans 17 amino acids. The V and J ends lost 4 bases and 0 bases, in that order; junction bases with no gene match: 12. Germline lookup yields CDR1 MDHEN and CDR2 SYDVKM. DNA for the CDR3: TGTGCCAGCAGTTCGGACGCCTGGGGGACAGTCTCCTACGAGCAGTACTTC. Its protein product is CASSSDAWGTVSYEQYF.

J is TRBJ2-1 and V is TRBV7-8, with 7 nucleotides matching TRBD2. The tail of the sequence fits TRBJ2-7 better, so the J call may be wrong. Germline V gene data show CDR1 as SGHVS and CDR2 as FQNEAQ. This CDR3 has 15 residues. CDR3 in DNA: TGTGCCAGCAGCTTCAGGACGGGGAGGGCCTACGAGCAGTACTTC. Encoded protein: CASSFRTGRAYEQYF.

J is TRBJ1-2 and V is TRBV10-3; D call uncertain. The V end was cut by 4 bases, the J end by 0 bases, with 6 bases between. CDR3 length: 13 amino acids. The germline gives CDR1 ENHRY, CDR2 SYGVKD. The CDR3: CAISAQANYGYTF. CDR3 nucleotide sequence: TGTGCCATCAGTGCCCAAGCTAACTATGGCTACACCTTC.

This rearrangement joins TRBV7-9 to TRBJ2-4; tentatively, D is TRBD2 (7 bases). Judging by the DNA end, TRBJ2-7 fits better; the J call may be wrong. CDR1 SEHNR and CDR2 FQNEAQ come from the germline V gene (reference sequence). There are 16 residues in the CDR3. CDR3 in amino acids: CASSLVVIRGDNEQYF. Here the CDR3 DNA reads TGTGCCAGCAGCCTCGTGGTTATTCGGGGGGACAACGAGCAGTACTTC.

The chain has TRBV3-1 and TRBJ2-7; 8 bases map to TRBD2. The germline CDR1 and CDR2 sequences are LGHDT and YNNKEL (reference sequence). The CDR3 has 11 residues. Here the CDR3 reads CGTSNTYEQYF. Written as DNA, the CDR3 is TGTGGGACTAGCAATACCTACGAGCAGTACTTC.

The chain is built from TRBV5-1 and TRBJ2-5; 8 bases fit TRBD1. The closer fit of TRBJ2-4 to the DNA end suggests the J call may be wrong. The CDR3 is 14 amino acids. Looked up from germline, CDR1 is SGHRS and CDR2 is YFSETQ. CDR3 bases: TGCGCCAGCAGCGCCGGACAGGGTACGAACATTCAGTACTTC. Protein: CASSAGQGTNIQYF.

The genes are TRBV6-1 and TRBJ2-5; 12 nucleotides align to TRBD2. CDR1 and CDR2 from the germline V gene are MNHNS and SASEGT. With V trimmed by 0 bases and J by 4 bases, 12 bases remained unmatched. The CDR3 has 19 residues. CDR3 bases: TGTGCCAGCAGTGAAGCTCCGACCAGACTAGCGGGAGTTCCAGAGACCCAGTACTTC. Translating it yields CASSEAPTRLAGVPETQYF.

Only one count was recorded for this clonotype. The rearrangement joins TRBV12-3 or TRBV12-4 to TRBJ2-1; 9 bases agree with TRBD1. This CDR3 is 15 amino acids long. The V segment lost 6 bases and the J segment 8 bases; nucleotides outside the gene matches: 11. The CDR3 protein is CASSAGTGFPDEQFF. In DNA form, the CDR3 reads TGTGCCAGCAGCGCCGGGACAGGGTTTCCGGATGAGCAGTTCTTC.

This clonotype was detected a few times. This chain uses TRBV5-1 with TRBJ2-7; 8 bases agree with TRBD2. Germline V gives CDR1 SGHRS, CDR2 YFSETQ. The CDR3 extends over 14 amino acids. J lost 2 bases, V lost 3 bases, and 4 bases had no gene match. The CDR3: CASSSVAGTYEQYF. DNA for the CDR3: TGCGCCAGCAGCTCCGTAGCGGGGACCTACGAGCAGTACTTC. Full variable domain (rest looked up from reference TRBV5-1 and TRBJ2-7): KAGVTQTPRYLIKTRGQQVTLSCSPISGHRSVSWYQQTPGQGLQFLFEYFSETQRNKGNFPGRFSGRQFSNSRSEMNVSTLELGDSALYLCASSSVAGTYEQYFGPGTRLTVT.

The chain recombines TRBV4-1 with TRBJ2-1; D is uncertain. V shed 2 bases and J shed 10 bases, with 6 bases lying between them. CDR3 size: 11 residues. Germline V gives CDR1 MGHRA, CDR2 YSYEKL. For the CDR3, the DNA is TGCGCCAGCAGCCAATCTCAAGAGCAGTTCTTC. This translates into CASSQSQEQFF.

This chain uses TRBV28 with TRBJ2-3; the match to TRBD2 covers 9 bases. J gave up 2 bases and V 6 bases, and 9 bases lay outside the gene matches. Germline values: CDR1 MDHEN, CDR2 SYDVKM. The CDR3 covers 16 residues. CDR3 protein: CASSHSGGTVTDTQYF. In nucleotides, the CDR3 is TGTGCCAGCAGCCACAGCGGGGGGACGGTCACAGATACGCAGTATTTT. Together with reference TRBV28 and TRBJ2-3, the CDR3 gives the full variable domain: DVKVTQSSRYLVKRTGEKVFLECVQDMDHENMFWYRQDPGLGLRLIYFSYDVKMKEKGDIPEGYSVSREKKERFSLILESASTNQTSMYLCASSHSGGTVTDTQYFGPGTRLTVL.

The chain links TRBV7-2 to TRBJ1-6; D is perhaps TRBD1 (6 bases). CDR3 length: 16 residues. Per germline, CDR1 SGHTA and CDR2 FQGNSA. With 1 base removed from V and 7 bases from J, the gap between germline ends came to 14 bases. The chain's CDR3 is CASSLGRDTRNSPLHF. As DNA, the CDR3 is TGTGCCAGCAGCTTAGGGCGGGACACCCGAAATTCACCCCTCCACTTT.

The chain has TRBV10-3 and TRBJ1-2, with 8 nucleotides matching TRBD1. Germline V gene sequence: CDR1 ENHRY, CDR2 SYGVKD. V was pared by 4 bases and J by 4 bases, with 5 bases of the junction left unmatched. The CDR3 consists of 14 residues. The CDR3 loop is CAISGDRRRYGYTF. CDR3 bases: TGTGCCATCAGTGGGGACAGGCGACGCTATGGCTACACCTTC.

The rearrangement joins TRBV20-1 to TRBJ2-7; 8 nucleotides match TRBD2. Germline V gene lookup returns CDR1 DFQATT and CDR2 SNEGSKA (reference sequence). This CDR3 comprises 14 residues. V was pared by 5 bases and J by 5 bases, with 11 bases of the junction left unmatched. CDR3: CSAPSGSFSHEQYF. For the CDR3, the DNA is TGCAGTGCTCCGAGCGGGAGCTTTTCCCACGAGCAGTACTTC.

The J gene is TRBJ2-7, the V gene TRBV7-2, with 8 bases fitting TRBD1. V shed 4 bases and J 3 bases; nucleotides not matched to a gene: 2. Germline V gene sequence: CDR1 SGHTA, CDR2 FQGNSA. The CDR3 loop spans 13 amino acids. The CDR3 region has the DNA TGTGCCAGCAGCTGGGACAGGTTCTACGAGCAGTACTTC. This gives the protein CASSWDRFYEQYF.

Turning to this clonotype: Compared with germline, one end of the junction differs, possibly owing to a read error. The J gene is TRBJ1-5, the V gene TRBV7-8; the D is unclear. CDR3 size: 14 residues. Germline values: CDR1 SGHVS, CDR2 FQNEAQ. This CDR3 is CASSVDVTNRPQHF. In DNA form, the CDR3 reads TGTGCCAGCAGCGTGGACGTTACCAATCGGCCCCAGCATTTT. The full variable domain, in which reference TRBV7-8 and TRBJ1-5 provide the parts outside the CDR3, is GAGVSQSPRYKVAKRGQDVALRCDPISGHVSLFWYQQALGQGPEFLTYFQNEAQLDKSGLPSDRFFAERPEGSVSTLKIQRTQQEDSAVYLCASSVDVTNRPQHFGDGTRLSIL.

This clonotype was recorded a few times. J is TRBJ2-1 and V is TRBV5-1, with 7 bases identical to TRBD1. After removal of 0 bases from V and 9 bases from J, the junction contained 6 bases not matched to a gene. This CDR3 contains 14 residues. Germline CDR1 is SGHRS and CDR2 is YFSETQ. The CDR3 sequence: CASSLGTGRTEQFF. The CDR3 DNA follows: TGCGCCAGCAGCTTGGGGACAGGACGCACTGAGCAGTTCTTC. Full variable domain (outside the CDR3, taken from reference TRBV5-1 and TRBJ2-1): KAGVTQTPRYLIKTRGQQVTLSCSPISGHRSVSWYQQTPGQGLQFLFEYFSETQRNKGNFPGRFSGRQFSNSRSEMNVSTLELGDSALYLCASSLGTGRTEQFFGPGTRLTVL.

The CDR3, as DNA: TGTGCCAGCACTTCAGGAGTGTCCTACAATGAGCAGTTCTTC. The encoded protein is CASTSGVSYNEQFF. The chain recombines TRBV13 with TRBJ2-1; no definite D call. This CDR3 has 14 amino acids. With 7 bases removed from V and 1 base from J, the gap between germline ends came to 11 bases. Germline V gives CDR1 PRHDT, CDR2 FYEKMQ (reference sequence).

CDR3 in amino acids: CASSVIGEQYF. CDR3 coding DNA: TGTGCCAGCAGCGTAATAGGCGAGCAGTACTTC. The chain combines TRBV9 with TRBJ2-4; D gene ambiguous. The J call is uncertain, as TRBJ2-7 better fits the DNA end. This CDR3 region has 11 residues. Germline assignment: CDR1 SGDLS and CDR2 YYNGEE.

This clonotype occurred a few times. This chain joins TRBV20-1 and TRBJ2-7; D not resolved. Germline V CDR1 and CDR2: DFQATT, SNEGSKA (reference sequence). This CDR3 region has 13 residues. V lost 0 bases and J 1 base, leaving 7 bases between the germline ends. CDR3 DNA: TGCAGTGCTAGAGATGCAGTTTCCTACGAGCAGTACTTC. It codes for CSARDAVSYEQYF.

This clonotype was seen a handful of times. J is TRBJ2-1 and V is TRBV6-5, with D possibly being TRBD1 or TRBD2 (5 bases each). CDR3 length: 15 amino acids. From germline, CDR1 is MNHEY and CDR2 SVGAGI. Deletions cut 5 bases from V and 0 bases from J, with 11 bases between. CDR3: CASSQGTASYNEQFF. CDR3 bases: TGTGCCAGCAGTCAAGGGACCGCCTCCTACAATGAGCAGTTCTTC.

A word on this clonotype: Because it lacks the conserved phenylalanine or tryptophan at the end, this CDR3 is likely a read error. The V call is TRBV29-1, the J call TRBJ2-2, with 7 bases lining up with TRBD1. After removal of 5 bases from V and 5 bases from J, the junction contained 8 bases not matched to a gene. Germline lookup yields CDR1 SQVTM and CDR2 ANQGSEA. The CDR3 contains 14 residues. The CDR3, as DNA: TGCAGCGTTAGTCGGGACAGTTCAACCGGGGAGCTGTTTGTT. This encodes CSVSRDSSTGELFV.

J is TRBJ1-6 and V is TRBV12-3 or TRBV12-4, with 7 bases aligning to TRBD1. This CDR3 is built from 15 residues. The trim removed 1 base at V and 4 bases at J, leaving 1 base unmatched. This CDR3 is CASSLEGQYNSPLHF. The CDR3, as DNA: TGTGCCAGCAGTTTAGAGGGACAGTATAATTCACCCCTCCACTTT.

V usage is TRBV3-1 and J usage is TRBJ2-7; TRBD2 matches 12 bases. This CDR3 has 18 residues. Looked up from germline, CDR1 is LGHDT and CDR2 is YNNKEL (reference sequence). The V gene end was trimmed by 0 bases and the J gene end by 7 bases; junction bases not matched to a gene: 13. The CDR3, as DNA: TGTGCCAGCAGCCAAGAATCAGTTCGACTAGCGGGAGCGGGTGAGCAGTACTTC. Its protein is CASSQESVRLAGAGEQYF.

J is TRBJ2-3 and V is TRBV6-5; tentative D call: TRBD2 (5 bases). The CDR3 totals 16 residues. V lost 0 bases to trimming and J lost 0 bases, with 10 bases between them. Germline CDR1 is MNHEY and CDR2 is SVGAGI. CDR3 nucleotides: TGTGCCAGCAGTTACTCTCGGGAACTAAGCACAGATACGCAGTATTTT. As protein: CASSYSRELSTDTQYF.